Shown below are 19 T cell receptor beta chains from a single sample sequenced in a study of T cell responses to AZD1222 COVID-19 vaccine. Some clones are missing from TCRdb's copy, which holds only in-frame ones; the method was immunoSEQ multiplex PCR. The table has about 86,000 clones, roughly 90% seen once; the top ten hold about 2.9%. Sequences were derived from peripheral blood, sampled on day 0 of AZD1222 vaccination. All receptors come from an adult in good health.

This clone was found a few times. V gene TRBV15 combines with J gene TRBJ1-5; the D is unclear. Germline V gives CDR1 LNHNV, CDR2 YYDKDF (reference sequence). This CDR3 is built from 14 residues. The V end lost 3 bases, the J end lost 1 base, and 7 bases lay between the germline ends. CDR3 sequence (DNA): TGTGCCACCAGCAGCATAACAAGCAATCAGCCCCAGCATTTT. This sequence encodes CATSSITSNQPQHF.

V and J are TRBV11-2 and TRBJ2-1, with D perhaps matching TRBD2 (5 bases). This CDR3 contains 17 residues. V lost 1 base to trimming and J lost 5 bases, with 18 bases between them. Germline loops: CDR1 SGHAT, CDR2 FQNNGV. CDR3 nucleotides: TGTGCCAGCAGCTTAGGCCCCTCCCTAGCCCGCGACAATGAGCAGTTCTTC. Translating it yields CASSLGPSLARDNEQFF.

Worth noting for this clone: The sample carries other DNA sequences with the same CDR3. The rearrangement links TRBV5-1 to TRBJ1-1; D remains unclear. V shed 0 bases and J shed 1 base, with 7 bases lying between them. The CDR3 consists of 14 residues. CDR1 and CDR2 from the germline V gene are SGHRS and YFSETQ. The DNA of the CDR3 is TGCGCCAGCAGCTTGGCCGCGGGGAACACTGAAGCTTTCTTT. Residues: CASSLAAGNTEAFF.

The chain recombines TRBV28 with TRBJ2-4, with a tentative D call TRBD2 (7 bases). Trimming stripped 3 bases from V and 8 bases from J, with 20 bases between. Germline CDR1 and CDR2: MDHEN and SYDVKM. CDR3 length: 16 amino acids. The CDR3 coding sequence is TGTGCCAGCAGTTTTGTCGGGACCGGAGGGGGGGACATTCAGTACTTC. Translating it yields CASSFVGTGGGDIQYF.

This clone came up once. The rearrangement uses TRBV2 and TRBJ1-6, with 10 bases lining up with TRBD1. V shed 8 bases, J shed 2 bases, and the junction held 6 bases outside the gene matches. This CDR3 region has 16 residues. Germline V gene lookup returns CDR1 SNHLY and CDR2 FYNNEI. The CDR3 protein is CASHAGQGTYNSPLHF. DNA for the CDR3: TGTGCCAGCCACGCGGGACAGGGGACCTATAATTCACCCCTCCACTTT.

In this sample, this clone turned up once. The chain combines TRBV5-4 with TRBJ1-6; D is ambiguous. The CDR3 is made up of 16 amino acids. The germline V gene has CDR1 SGHNT and CDR2 YYREEE (reference sequence). V was cut by 4 bases and J by 8 bases, with 19 bases left in between. The CDR3 DNA sequence: TGTGCCAGCAGCGCATTCCCCCTTAGGGATTATTCACCCCTCCACTTT. Translated: CASSAFPLRDYSPLHF.

The chain employs TRBV7-3 and TRBJ2-1; D is uncertain. This CDR3 spans 15 amino acids. Germline lookup yields CDR1 SGHTA and CDR2 FQGTGA. Trimming shortened V by 3 bases and J by 4 bases, and 13 bases separated the two germline ends. The CDR3 coding sequence is TGTGCCAGCAGCTTCGTGGCAGACTTATACAATGAGCAGTTCTTC. Its translation: CASSFVADLYNEQFF. Together with reference TRBV7-3 and TRBJ2-1, the CDR3 gives the full variable domain: GAGVSQTPSNKVTEKGKYVELRCDPISGHTALYWYRQSLGQGPEFLIYFQGTGAADDSGLPNDRFFAVRPEGSVSTLKIQRTERGDSAVYLCASSFVADLYNEQFFGPGTRLTVL.

The J gene is TRBJ2-7, the V gene TRBV18; D is ambiguous. In germline, CDR1 is KGHSH, CDR2 LQKENI. V dropped 6 bases and J dropped 0 bases, with 6 bases sitting between them. The CDR3 length is 12 residues. Here the CDR3 reads CASSPDSYEQYF. In DNA, the CDR3 is TGTGCCAGCTCTCCTGACTCCTACGAGCAGTACTTC.

V gene TRBV5-8 combines with J gene TRBJ2-7; 7 bases match TRBD2. Germline loops: CDR1 SGHTS, CDR2 YDEGEE. CDR3 size: 15 residues. The ends lost 5 bases at V and 0 bases at J; junction bases unmatched: 8. The CDR3 reads CASRHFGGSSYEQYF. The CDR3 nucleotides are TGTGCCAGCAGACACTTCGGCGGGAGCTCCTACGAGCAGTACTTC.

The chain has TRBV5-1 and TRBJ2-1; D unclear. Germline lookup yields CDR1 SGHRS and CDR2 YFSETQ. Trimming cost V 5 bases and J 0 bases, with 6 bases left between them. The CDR3 loop spans 13 amino acids. The CDR3 DNA reads TGCGCCAGCAGTCTCGGCTCCTACAATGAGCAGTTCTTC. Its protein is CASSLGSYNEQFF.

The rearrangement links TRBV20-1 to TRBJ2-7; 14 bases agree with TRBD2. CDR1 and CDR2 (germline): DFQATT, SNEGSKA (reference sequence). J gave up 0 bases and V 3 bases, and 4 bases lay outside the gene matches. The CDR3 totals 16 residues. The CDR3 region has the DNA TGCAGTGCTAGTAGACTAGCGGGAGGGCCCTCCTACGAGCAGTACTTC. Its translation is CSASRLAGGPSYEQYF.

The rearrangement links TRBV7-6 to TRBJ2-2, with 7 nucleotides matching TRBD2. The germline CDR1 and CDR2 sequences are SGHVS and FNYEAQ. The CDR3 loop spans 15 amino acids. The V segment lost 4 bases and the J segment 0 bases; nucleotides outside the gene matches: 2. The CDR3 is CASSSRGANTGELFF. DNA of the CDR3: TGTGCCAGCAGCTCCCGGGGGGCGAACACCGGGGAGCTGTTTTTT.

The V and J genes are TRBV5-6 and TRBJ2-1; a weak D match, TRBD2 (6 bases). V was shortened by 1 base and J by 11 bases, with 10 bases between the two germline ends. The CDR3 sequence is 12 residues long. Germline lookup yields CDR1 SGHDT and CDR2 YYEEEE. In DNA form, the CDR3 reads TGTGCCAGCAGCTTGATGGGACTTCAGCAGTTCTTC. Its translation is CASSLMGLQQFF.

The chain combines TRBV29-1 with TRBJ2-3, with D possibly TRBD2 on 6 matching bases. Germline CDR1 SQVTM, CDR2 ANQGSEA. V was cut by 4 bases and J by 5 bases, with 16 bases left in between. The CDR3 runs to 14 residues. CDR3 region: CSVGASALLDTQYF. In nucleotides, the CDR3 is TGCAGCGTTGGGGCTAGCGCGTTGTTAGATACGCAGTATTTT.

The chain joins TRBV24-1 to TRBJ1-2; TRBD1 is a possible D gene (6 bases). Germline V CDR1 and CDR2: KGHDR, SFDVKD. CDR3 size: 15 residues. With 3 bases removed from V and 3 bases from J, the gap between germline ends came to 13 bases. The CDR3 reads CATSDPKGGYYGYTF. The DNA for the CDR3 is TGTGCCACCAGTGATCCCAAGGGGGGTTACTATGGCTACACCTTC.

This clone has just a few counts. This rearrangement joins TRBV7-9 to TRBJ2-7, with a weak D call TRBD1 (6 bases). The germline V gene has CDR1 SEHNR and CDR2 FQNEAQ (reference sequence). V was cut by 10 bases and J by 2 bases, with 9 bases left in between. The CDR3 runs 11 residues. The CDR3 protein is CATKGAYEQYF. DNA for the CDR3: TGTGCCACCAAGGGGGCCTACGAGCAGTACTTC.

V and J are TRBV5-1 and TRBJ2-2; D is possibly TRBD1 (5 bases). The CDR3 contains 14 residues. Germline V gene lookup returns CDR1 SGHRS and CDR2 YFSETQ. V was cut by 7 bases and J by 5 bases, with 15 bases left in between. The CDR3 protein is CASRTDRPTGELFF. The CDR3 bases are TGCGCCAGCCGGACCGACAGACCGACCGGGGAGCTGTTTTTT.

This chain connects TRBV30 to TRBJ2-1; tentative D call: TRBD2 (6 bases). V gave up 2 bases and J gave up 7 bases, with 18 bases separating them. The CDR3 loop spans 15 amino acids. Looked up from germline, CDR1 is GTSNPN and CDR2 is SVGIG (reference sequence). The CDR3 bases are TGTGCCTGGAGTACGATGGCGGCGGGAAAGAATGAGCAGTTCTTC. This encodes CAWSTMAAGKNEQFF.

V usage is TRBV18 and J usage is TRBJ1-3; D is possibly TRBD1 (5 bases). There are 14 residues in the CDR3. CDR1 and CDR2 from the germline V gene are KGHSH and LQKENI. V shed 4 bases and J shed 0 bases, with 7 bases lying between them. The DNA for the CDR3 is TGTGCCAGCTCACGGGACCGCTCTGGAAACACCATATATTTT. Protein product: CASSRDRSGNTIYF.